This record concerns one TCR beta chain sequence. The antigen is undetermined. CDR1 is SGHKS, CDR2 YYEKEE, per germline (reference sequence). V was shortened by 0 bases and J by 0 bases, with 9 bases between the two germline ends. This CDR3 comprises 15 residues. This sample was taken from a study of cytomegalovirus exposure and HLA in healthy donors. Broader study findings: Earlier analysis found most TCR beta V segments productive about 87% or about 30% of the time. Presence/absence analyses supposed approximately even sequencing depth among donors. In a later analysis, across HLA loci, associated TCR counts were highest for DRB1, lowest for HLA-C.

Primers included in the PCR were 60 Vbeta and 13 Jbeta primers. Authors' data handling: Some 11 million of the roughly 80 million unique TCR beta chains counted in a later analysis were shared. Here immunoSEQ multiplex PCR was the method, and the copy in TCRdb shows in-frame clones only, minus some. V, J and clone size are taken as reported in that table, and D and trimming were inferred from the DNA itself. Counted here are 100,000 to 150,000 clones, approximately 80% occurring once; the ten biggest clones make up 1%. This receptor was taken from a man aged 40-49 years in good health and CMV-seronegative. J is TRBJ1-1 and V is TRBV5-5; D might be TRBD1 (6 bases). Sequenced: PBMCs. In DNA form, the CDR3 reads TGTGCCAGCAGCTTGGTCGACAGGATGAACACTGAAGCTTTCTTT. It yields the protein CASSLVDRMNTEAFF.